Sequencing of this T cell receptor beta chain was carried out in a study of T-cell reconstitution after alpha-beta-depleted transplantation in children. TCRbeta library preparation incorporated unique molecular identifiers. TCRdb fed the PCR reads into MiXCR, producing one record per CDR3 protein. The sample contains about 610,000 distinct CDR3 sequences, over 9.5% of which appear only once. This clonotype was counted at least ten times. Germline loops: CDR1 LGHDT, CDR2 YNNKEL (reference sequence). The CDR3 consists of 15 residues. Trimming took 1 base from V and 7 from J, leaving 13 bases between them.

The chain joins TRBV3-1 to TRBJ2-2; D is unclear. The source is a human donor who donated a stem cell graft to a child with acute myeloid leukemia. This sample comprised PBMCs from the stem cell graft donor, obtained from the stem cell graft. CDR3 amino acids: CASSQGQAIGGELFF. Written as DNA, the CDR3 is TGTGCCAGCAGCCAAGGCCAGGCAATCGGCGGGGAGCTGTTTTTT.